This T cell receptor (beta chain) emerged from a study of CD8+ T cells in alopecia areata. As for the study in general: Twice daily, treated patients received 5 to 10 mg of oral tofacitinib. Study-level points and caveats: Affected scalp, especially in alopecia totalis/universalis, had a higher clonality than normal scalp did. Among the cells sequenced in scalp samples are also the resident alphabeta T cells of normal skin.

Sequencing relied on a cDNA template that was reverse transcribed from extracted RNA. Profiling relied on immunoSEQ multiplex PCR, and the TCRdb table lists in-frame clones only, not all of them. Of about 180,000 clones listed, roughly 60% are singletons. A word on this clone: Antigen: not known.

The CDR3 is 15 amino acids. V shed 2 bases and J shed 6 bases, with 11 bases lying between them. Germline CDR1 and CDR2: KGHSH and LQKENI. Isolation of CD4+ and CD8+ T cells from PBMCs was achieved by sorting. This TCR came from a human donor with alopecia areata. The material sequenced was CD4+ T cells sorted from blood, taken at week 0. The chain joins TRBV18 to TRBJ1-6, with D possibly being TRBD1 (6 bases). CDR3 nucleotide sequence: TGTGCCAGCTCACCAGGGGGCTCGGGTAATTCACCCCTCCACTTT. Amino acids: CASSPGGSGNSPLHF.